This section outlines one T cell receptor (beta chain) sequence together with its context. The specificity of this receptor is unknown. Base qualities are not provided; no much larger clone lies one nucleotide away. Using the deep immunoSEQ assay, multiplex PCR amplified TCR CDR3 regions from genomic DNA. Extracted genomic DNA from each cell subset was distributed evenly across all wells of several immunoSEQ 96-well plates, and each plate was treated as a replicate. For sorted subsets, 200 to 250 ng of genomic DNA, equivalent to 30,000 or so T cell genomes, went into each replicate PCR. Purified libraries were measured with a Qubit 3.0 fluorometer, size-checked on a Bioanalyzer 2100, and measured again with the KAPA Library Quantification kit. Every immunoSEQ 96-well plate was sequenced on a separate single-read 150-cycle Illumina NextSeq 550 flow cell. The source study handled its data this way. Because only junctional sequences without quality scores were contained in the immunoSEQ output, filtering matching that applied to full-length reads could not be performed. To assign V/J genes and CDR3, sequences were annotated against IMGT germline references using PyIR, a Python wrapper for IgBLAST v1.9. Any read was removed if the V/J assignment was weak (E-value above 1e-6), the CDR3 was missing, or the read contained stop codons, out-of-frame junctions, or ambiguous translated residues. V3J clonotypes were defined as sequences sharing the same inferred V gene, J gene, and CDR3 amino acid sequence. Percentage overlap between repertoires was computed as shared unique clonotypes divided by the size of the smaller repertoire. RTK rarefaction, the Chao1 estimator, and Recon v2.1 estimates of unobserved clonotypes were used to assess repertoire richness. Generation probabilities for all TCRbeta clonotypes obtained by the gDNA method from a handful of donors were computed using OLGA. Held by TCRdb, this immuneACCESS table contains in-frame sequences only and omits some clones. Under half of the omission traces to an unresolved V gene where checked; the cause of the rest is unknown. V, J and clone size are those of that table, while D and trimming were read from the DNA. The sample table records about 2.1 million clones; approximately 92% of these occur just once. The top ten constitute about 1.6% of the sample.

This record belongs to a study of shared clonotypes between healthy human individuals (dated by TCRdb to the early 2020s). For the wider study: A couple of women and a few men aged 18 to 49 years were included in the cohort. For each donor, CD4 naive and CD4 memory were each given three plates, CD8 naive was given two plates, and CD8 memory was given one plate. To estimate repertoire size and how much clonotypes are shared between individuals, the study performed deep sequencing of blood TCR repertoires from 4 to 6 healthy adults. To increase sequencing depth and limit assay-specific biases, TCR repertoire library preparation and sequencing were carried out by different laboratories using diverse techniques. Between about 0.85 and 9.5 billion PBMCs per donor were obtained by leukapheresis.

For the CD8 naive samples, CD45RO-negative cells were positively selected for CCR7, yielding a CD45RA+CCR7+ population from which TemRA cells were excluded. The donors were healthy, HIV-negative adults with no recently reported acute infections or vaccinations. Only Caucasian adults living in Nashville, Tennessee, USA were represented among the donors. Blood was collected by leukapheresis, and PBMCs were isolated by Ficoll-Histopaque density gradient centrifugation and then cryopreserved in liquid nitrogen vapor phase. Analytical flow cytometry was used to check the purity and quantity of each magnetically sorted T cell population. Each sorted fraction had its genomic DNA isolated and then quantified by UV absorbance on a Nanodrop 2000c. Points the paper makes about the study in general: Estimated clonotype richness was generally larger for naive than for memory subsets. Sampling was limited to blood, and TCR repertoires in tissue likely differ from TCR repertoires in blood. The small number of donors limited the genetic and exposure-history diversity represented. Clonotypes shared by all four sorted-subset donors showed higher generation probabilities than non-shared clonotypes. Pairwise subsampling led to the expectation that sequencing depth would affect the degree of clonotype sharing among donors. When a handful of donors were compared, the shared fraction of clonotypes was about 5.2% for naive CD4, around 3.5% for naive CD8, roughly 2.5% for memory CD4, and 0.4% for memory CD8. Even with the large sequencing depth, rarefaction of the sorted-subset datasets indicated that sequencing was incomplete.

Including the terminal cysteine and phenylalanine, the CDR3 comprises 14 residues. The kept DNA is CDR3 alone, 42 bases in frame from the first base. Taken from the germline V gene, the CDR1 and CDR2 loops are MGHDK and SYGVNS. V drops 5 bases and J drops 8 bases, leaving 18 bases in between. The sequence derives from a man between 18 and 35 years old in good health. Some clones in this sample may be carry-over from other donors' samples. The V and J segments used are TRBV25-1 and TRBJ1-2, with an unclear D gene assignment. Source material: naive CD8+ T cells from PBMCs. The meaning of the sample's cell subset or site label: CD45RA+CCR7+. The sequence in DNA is TGTGCCAGCAGTCCTTACCGGAACACACGGGGCTACACCTTC. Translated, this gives CASSPYRNTRGYTF.